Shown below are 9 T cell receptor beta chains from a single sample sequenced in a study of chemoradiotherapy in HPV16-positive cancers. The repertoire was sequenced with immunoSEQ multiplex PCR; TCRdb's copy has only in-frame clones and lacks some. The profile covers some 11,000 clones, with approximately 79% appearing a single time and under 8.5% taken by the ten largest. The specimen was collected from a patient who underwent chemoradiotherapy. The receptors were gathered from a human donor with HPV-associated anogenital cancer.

CDR3 residues: CASRFPVPDGYTF. For the CDR3, the DNA is TGTGCCAGCAGATTCCCCGTCCCGGATGGCTACACCTTC. V and J are TRBV28 and TRBJ1-2, with D unresolved. This CDR3 has 13 residues. The germline gives CDR1 MDHEN, CDR2 SYDVKM. V shed 6 bases and J shed 6 bases, with 14 bases lying between them.

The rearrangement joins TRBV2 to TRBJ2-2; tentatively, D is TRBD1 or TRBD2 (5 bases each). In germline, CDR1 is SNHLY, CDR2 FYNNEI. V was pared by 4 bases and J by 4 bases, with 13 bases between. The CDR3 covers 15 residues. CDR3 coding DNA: TGTGCCAGCAGTGCCCTACTAGGGGTCACCGGGGAGCTGTTTTTT. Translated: CASSALLGVTGELFF. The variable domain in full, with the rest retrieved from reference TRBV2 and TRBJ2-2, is EPEVTQTPSHQVTQMGQEVILRCVPISNHLYFYWYRQILGQKVEFLVSFYNNEISEKSEIFDDQFSVERPDGSNFTLKIRSTKLEDSAMYFCASSALLGVTGELFFGEGSRLTVL.

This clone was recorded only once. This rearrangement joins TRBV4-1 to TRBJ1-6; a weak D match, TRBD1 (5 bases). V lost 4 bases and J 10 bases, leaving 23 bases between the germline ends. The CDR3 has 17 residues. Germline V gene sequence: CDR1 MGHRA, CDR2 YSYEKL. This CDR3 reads CASSPFTTEGRWSPLHF. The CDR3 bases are TGCGCCAGCAGCCCCTTTACCACAGAGGGGCGATGGTCACCCCTCCACTTT.

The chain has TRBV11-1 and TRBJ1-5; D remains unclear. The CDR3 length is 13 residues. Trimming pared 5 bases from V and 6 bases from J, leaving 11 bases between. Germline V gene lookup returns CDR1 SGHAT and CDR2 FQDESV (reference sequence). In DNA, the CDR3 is TGTGCCAGCAGCGCTGGGGTAGGTCAGCCCCAGCATTTT. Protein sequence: CASSAGVGQPQHF.

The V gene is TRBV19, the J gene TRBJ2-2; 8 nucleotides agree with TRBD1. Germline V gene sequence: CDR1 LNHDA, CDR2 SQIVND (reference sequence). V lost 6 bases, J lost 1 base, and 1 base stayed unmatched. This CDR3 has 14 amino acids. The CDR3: CASRGTGNTGELFF. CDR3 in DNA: TGTGCCAGTAGAGGGACAGGGAACACCGGGGAGCTGTTTTTT.

In DNA form, the CDR3 reads TGTGCCAGCAGCCAAAAGCTAGCGGGAGGAGAAAGAGAGACCCAGTACTTC. It codes for CASSQKLAGGERETQYF. The rearrangement uses TRBV11-2 and TRBJ2-5, with 11 nucleotides matching TRBD2. This CDR3 has 17 residues. Germline loops: CDR1 SGHAT, CDR2 FQNNGV. V was pared by 5 bases and J by 4 bases, with 12 bases of the junction left unmatched. Full variable domain (outside the CDR3, taken from reference TRBV11-2 and TRBJ2-5): EAGVAQSPRYKIIEKRQSVAFWCNPISGHATLYWYQQILGQGPKLLIQFQNNGVVDDSQLPKDRFSAERLKGVDSTLKIQPAKLEDSAVYLCASSQKLAGGERETQYFGPGTRLLVL.

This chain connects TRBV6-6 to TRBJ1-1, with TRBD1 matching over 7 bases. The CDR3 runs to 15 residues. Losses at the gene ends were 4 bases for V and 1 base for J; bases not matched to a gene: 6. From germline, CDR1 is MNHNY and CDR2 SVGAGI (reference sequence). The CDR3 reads CASSSLQGSNTEAFF. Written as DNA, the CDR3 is TGTGCCAGCAGTTCCCTACAGGGGTCGAACACTGAAGCTTTCTTT.

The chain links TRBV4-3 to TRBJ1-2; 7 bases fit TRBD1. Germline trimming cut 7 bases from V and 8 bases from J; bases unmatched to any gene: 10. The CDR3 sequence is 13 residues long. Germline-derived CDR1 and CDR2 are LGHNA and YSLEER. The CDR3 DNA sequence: TGCGCCAGCAAAGGAGGGGGCGCCGGGGGCTACACCTTC. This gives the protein CASKGGGAGGYTF.

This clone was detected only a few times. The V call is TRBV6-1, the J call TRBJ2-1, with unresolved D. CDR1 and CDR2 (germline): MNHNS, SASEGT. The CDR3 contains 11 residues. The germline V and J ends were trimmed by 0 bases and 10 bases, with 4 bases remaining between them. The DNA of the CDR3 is TGTGCCAGCAGTGAAGCAGGGGAGCAGTTCTTC. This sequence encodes CASSEAGEQFF.